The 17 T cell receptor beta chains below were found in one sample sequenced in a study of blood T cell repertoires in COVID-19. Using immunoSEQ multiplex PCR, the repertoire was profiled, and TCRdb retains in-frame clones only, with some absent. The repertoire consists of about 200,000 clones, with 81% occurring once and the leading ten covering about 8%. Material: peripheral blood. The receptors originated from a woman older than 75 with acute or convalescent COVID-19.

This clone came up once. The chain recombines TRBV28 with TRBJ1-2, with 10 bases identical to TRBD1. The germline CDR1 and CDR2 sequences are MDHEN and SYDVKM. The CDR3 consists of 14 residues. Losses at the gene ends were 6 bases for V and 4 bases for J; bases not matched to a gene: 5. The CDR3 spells CASRSGTGVYGYTF. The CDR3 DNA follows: TGTGCCAGCAGATCCGGGACAGGGGTCTATGGCTACACCTTC.

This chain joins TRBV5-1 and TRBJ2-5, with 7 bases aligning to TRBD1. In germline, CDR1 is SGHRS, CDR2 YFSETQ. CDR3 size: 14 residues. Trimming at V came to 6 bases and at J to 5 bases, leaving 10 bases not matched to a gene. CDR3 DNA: TGCGCCAGCATGCTGGGACAGCGGAAGGAGACCCAGTACTTC. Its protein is CASMLGQRKETQYF.

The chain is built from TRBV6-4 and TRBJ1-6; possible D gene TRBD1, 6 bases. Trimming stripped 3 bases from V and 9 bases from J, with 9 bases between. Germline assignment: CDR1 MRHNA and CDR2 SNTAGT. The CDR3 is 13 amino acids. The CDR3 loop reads CASSEDRGSPLHF. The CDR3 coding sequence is TGTGCCAGCAGTGAGGACAGAGGTTCACCCCTCCACTTT.

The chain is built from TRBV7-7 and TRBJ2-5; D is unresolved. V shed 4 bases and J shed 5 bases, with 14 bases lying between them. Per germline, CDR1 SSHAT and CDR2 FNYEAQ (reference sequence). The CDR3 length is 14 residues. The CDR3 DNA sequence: TGTGCCAGCAGCTCGCGTGGCGGTTATGAGACCCAGTACTTC. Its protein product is CASSSRGGYETQYF.

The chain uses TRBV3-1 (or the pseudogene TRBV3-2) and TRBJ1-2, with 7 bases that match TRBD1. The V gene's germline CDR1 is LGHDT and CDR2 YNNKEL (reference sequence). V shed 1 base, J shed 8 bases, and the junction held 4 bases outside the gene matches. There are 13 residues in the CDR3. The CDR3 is CASSQGDSRGYTF. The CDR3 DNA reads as TGTGCCAGCAGCCAAGGGGACAGTCGCGGCTACACCTTC.

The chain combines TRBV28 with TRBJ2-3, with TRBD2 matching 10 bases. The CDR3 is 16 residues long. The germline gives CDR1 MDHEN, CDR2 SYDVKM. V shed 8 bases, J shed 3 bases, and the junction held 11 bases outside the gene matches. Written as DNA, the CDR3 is TGTGCCAGCCTTGGGGCTAGCGGGAGTGGAACAGATACGCAGTATTTT. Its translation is CASLGASGSGTDTQYF.

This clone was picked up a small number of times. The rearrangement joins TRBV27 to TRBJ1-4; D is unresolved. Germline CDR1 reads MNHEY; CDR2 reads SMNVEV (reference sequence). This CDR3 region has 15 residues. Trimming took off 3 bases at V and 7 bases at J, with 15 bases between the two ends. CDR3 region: CASSFGGNSGEKLFF. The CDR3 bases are TGTGCCAGCAGTTTTGGCGGAAACAGCGGTGAAAAACTGTTTTTT.

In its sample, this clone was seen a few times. The CDR3 is CASSLEGLAGGGETQYF. Here the CDR3 DNA reads TGTGCCAGCAGCTTAGAGGGACTAGCGGGAGGAGGAGAGACCCAGTACTTC. The chain links TRBV11-2 to TRBJ2-5; TRBD2 matches 15 bases. In germline, CDR1 is SGHAT, CDR2 FQNNGV. Unmatched junction bases numbered 3, after V lost 0 bases and J lost 4 bases. This CDR3 comprises 17 residues.

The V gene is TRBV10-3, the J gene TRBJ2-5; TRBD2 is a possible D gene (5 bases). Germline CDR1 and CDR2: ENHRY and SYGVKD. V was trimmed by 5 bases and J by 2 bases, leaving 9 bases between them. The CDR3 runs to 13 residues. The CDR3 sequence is CAISLGLQETQYF. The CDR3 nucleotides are TGTGCCATCAGTTTAGGACTGCAAGAGACCCAGTACTTC.

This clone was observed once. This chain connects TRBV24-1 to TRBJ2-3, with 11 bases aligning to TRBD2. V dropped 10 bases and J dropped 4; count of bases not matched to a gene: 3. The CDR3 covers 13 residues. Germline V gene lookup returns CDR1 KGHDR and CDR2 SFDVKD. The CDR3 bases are TGTGCCACTAGCGGGGGGGCCGCAGATACGCAGTATTTT. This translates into CATSGGAADTQYF.

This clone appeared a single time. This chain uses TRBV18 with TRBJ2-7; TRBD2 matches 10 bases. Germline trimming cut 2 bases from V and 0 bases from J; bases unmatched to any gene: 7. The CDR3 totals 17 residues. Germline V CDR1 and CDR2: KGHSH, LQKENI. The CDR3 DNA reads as TGTGCCAGCTCACCAAATATCGCTAGCGGGAGCTCCTACGAGCAGTACTTC. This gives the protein CASSPNIASGSSYEQYF.

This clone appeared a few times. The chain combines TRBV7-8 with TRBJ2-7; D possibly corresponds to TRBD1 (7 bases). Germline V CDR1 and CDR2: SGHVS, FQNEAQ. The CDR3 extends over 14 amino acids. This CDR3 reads CAVEGASSSYEQYF. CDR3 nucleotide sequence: TGTGCAGTGGAGGGGGCGAGTAGCTCCTACGAGCAGTACTTC.

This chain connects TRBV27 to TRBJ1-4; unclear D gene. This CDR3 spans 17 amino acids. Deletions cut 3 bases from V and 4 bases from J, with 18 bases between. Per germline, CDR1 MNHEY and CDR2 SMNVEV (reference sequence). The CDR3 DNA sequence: TGTGCCAGCAGTTTCCTTAGGGCCGAACGGGATAATGAAAAACTGTTTTTT. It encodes CASSFLRAERDNEKLFF. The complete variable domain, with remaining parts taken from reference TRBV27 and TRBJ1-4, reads EAQVTQNPRYLITVTGKKLTVTCSQNMNHEYMSWYRQDPGLGLRQIYYSMNVEVTDKGDVPEGYKVSRKEKRNFPLILESPSPNQTSLYFCASSFLRAERDNEKLFFGSGTQLSVL.

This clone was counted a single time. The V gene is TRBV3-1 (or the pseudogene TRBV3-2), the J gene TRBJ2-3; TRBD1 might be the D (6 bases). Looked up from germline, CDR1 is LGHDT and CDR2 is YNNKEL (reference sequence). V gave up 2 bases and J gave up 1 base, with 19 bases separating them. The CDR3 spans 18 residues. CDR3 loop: CASSQTTGTRGGTDTQYF. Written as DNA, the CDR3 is TGTGCCAGCAGCCAAACAACAGGGACAAGAGGGGGCACAGATACGCAGTATTTT.

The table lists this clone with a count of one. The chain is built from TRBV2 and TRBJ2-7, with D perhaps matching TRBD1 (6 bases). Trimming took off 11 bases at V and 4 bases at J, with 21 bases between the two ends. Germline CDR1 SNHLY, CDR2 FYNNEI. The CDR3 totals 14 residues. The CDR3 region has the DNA TGTGCCTCCCAAAAGGGAACAGGGTCGTACGAGCAGTACTTC. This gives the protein CASQKGTGSYEQYF. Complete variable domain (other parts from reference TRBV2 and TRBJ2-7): EPEVTQTPSHQVTQMGQEVILRCVPISNHLYFYWYRQILGQKVEFLVSFYNNEISEKSEIFDDQFSVERPDGSNFTLKIRSTKLEDSAMYFCASQKGTGSYEQYFGPGTRLTVT.

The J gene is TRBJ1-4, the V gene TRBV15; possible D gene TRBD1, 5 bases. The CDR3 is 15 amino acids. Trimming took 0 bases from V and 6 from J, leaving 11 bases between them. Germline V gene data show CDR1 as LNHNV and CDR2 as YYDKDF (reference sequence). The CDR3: CATSRDAGEDEKLFF. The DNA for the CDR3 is TGTGCCACCAGCAGAGATGCGGGGGAGGATGAAAAACTGTTTTTT.

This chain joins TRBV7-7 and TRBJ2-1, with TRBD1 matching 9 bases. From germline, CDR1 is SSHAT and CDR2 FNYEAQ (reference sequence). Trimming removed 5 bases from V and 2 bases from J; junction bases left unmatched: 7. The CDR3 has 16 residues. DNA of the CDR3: TGTGCCAGCAGCCCTGCCGGGACAGGGCCCTACAATGAGCAGTTCTTC. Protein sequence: CASSPAGTGPYNEQFF.